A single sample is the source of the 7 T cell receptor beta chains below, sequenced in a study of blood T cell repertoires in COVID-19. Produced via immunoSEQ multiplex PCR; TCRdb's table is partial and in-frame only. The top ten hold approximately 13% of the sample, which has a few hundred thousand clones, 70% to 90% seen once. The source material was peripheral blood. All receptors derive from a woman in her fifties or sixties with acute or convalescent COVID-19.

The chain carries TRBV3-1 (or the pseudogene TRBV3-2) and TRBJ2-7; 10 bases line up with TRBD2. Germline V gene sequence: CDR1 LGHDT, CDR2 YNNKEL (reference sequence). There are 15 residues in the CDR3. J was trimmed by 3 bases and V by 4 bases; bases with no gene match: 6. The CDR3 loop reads CASSPASGGNYEQYF. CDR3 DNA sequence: TGTGCCAGCAGCCCCGCTAGCGGGGGAAACTACGAGCAGTACTTC.

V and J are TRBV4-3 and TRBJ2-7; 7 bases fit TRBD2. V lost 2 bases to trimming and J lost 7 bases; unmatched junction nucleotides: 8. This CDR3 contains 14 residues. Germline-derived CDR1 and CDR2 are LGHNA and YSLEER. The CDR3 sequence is CASSQRLAEGEQYF. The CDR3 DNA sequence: TGCGCCAGCAGCCAAAGGCTAGCGGAGGGAGAGCAGTACTTC.

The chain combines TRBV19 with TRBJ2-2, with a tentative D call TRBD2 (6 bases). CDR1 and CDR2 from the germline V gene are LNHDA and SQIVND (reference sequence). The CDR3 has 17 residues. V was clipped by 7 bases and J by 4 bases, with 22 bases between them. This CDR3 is CASKRGLSSGGTGELFF. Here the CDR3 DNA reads TGTGCCAGTAAACGGGGTTTGAGCTCCGGGGGCACCGGGGAGCTGTTTTTT.

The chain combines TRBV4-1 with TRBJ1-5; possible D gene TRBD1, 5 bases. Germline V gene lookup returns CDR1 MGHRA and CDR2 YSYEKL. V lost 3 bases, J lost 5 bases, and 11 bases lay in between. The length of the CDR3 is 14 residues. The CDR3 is CASSQPGSYQPQHF. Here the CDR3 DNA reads TGCGCCAGCAGCCAGCCAGGGTCTTATCAGCCCCAGCATTTT.

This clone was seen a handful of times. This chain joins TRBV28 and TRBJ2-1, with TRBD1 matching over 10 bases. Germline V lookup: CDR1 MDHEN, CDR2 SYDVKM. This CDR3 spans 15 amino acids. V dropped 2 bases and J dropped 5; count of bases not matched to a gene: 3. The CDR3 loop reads CASSLIGTGDNEQFF. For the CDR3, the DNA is TGTGCCAGCAGTTTAATCGGGACAGGGGACAATGAGCAGTTCTTC.

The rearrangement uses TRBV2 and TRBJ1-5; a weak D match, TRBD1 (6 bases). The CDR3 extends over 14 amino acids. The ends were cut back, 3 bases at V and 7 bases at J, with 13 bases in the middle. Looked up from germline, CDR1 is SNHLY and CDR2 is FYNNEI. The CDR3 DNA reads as TGTGCCAGCAGTGAGGGGGCAGGTAGACAGCCCCAGCATTTT. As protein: CASSEGAGRQPQHF.

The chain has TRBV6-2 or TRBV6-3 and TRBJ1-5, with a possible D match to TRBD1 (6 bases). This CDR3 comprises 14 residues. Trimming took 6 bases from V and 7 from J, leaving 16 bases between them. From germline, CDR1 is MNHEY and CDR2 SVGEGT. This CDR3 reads CASSPSSQGQPQHF. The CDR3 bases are TGTGCCAGCAGCCCGAGCTCACAGGGACAGCCCCAGCATTTT.